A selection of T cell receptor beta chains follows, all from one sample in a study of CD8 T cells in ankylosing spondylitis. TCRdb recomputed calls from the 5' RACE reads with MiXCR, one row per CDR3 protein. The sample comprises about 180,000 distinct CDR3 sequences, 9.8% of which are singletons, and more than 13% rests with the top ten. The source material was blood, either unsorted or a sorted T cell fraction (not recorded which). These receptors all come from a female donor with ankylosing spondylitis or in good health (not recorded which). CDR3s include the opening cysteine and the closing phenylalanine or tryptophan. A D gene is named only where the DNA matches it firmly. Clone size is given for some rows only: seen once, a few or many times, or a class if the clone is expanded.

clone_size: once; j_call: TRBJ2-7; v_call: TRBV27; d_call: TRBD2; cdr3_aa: CASSPGGLAGALYEQYF; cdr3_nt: TGTGCCAGCAGTCCAGGAGGACTAGCGGGAGCGCTTTACGAGCAGTACTTC
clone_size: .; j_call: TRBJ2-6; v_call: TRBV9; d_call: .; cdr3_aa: CASSTPRTSGANVLTF; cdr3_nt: TGTGCCAGCAGCACTCCGCGGACCTCTGGGGCCAACGTCCTGACTTTC
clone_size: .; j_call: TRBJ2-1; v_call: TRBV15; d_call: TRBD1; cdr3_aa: CATSRIPRQGVGNEQFF; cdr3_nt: TGTGCCACCAGCAGGATCCCGCGACAGGGCGTCGGCAATGAGCAGTTCTTC
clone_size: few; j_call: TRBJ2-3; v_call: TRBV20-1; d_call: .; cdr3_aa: CSARKSLSITDTQYF; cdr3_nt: TGCAGTGCTAGAAAAAGTCTGAGTATCACAGATACGCAGTATTTT
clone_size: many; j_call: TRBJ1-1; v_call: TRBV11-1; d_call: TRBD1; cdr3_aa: CASSLVGRGLYQNTEAFF; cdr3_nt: TGTGCCAGCAGCTTAGTGGGCAGGGGGCTCTACCAGAACACTGAAGCTTTCTTT
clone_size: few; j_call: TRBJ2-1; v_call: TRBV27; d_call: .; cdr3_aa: CASSPGQSLNNEQFF; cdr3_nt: TGTGCCAGCAGTCCAGGACAGAGTCTCAACAATGAGCAGTTCTTC
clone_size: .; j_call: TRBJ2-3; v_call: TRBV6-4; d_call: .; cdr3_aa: CASIDTQYF; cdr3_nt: TGTGCCAGCATTGATACGCAGTATTTT
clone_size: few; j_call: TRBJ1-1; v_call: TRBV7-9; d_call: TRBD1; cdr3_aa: CASSSPGQPKAFF; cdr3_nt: TGTGCCAGCAGCTCCCCGGGACAGCCCAAAGCTTTCTTT
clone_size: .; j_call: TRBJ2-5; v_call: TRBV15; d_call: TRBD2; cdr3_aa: CATSRGYSGRIETQYF; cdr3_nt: TGTGCCACCAGCAGAGGGTATAGCGGGAGGATAGAGACCCAGTACTTC
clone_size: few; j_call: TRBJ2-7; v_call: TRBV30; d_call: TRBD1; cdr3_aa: CAWSTGRGNGEQYF; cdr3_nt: TGTGCCTGGAGTACTGGCAGGGGGAATGGTGAGCAGTACTTC
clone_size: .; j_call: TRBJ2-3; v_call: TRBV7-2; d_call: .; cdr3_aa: CASSSRTASTDTQYF; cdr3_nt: TGTGCCAGCAGCTCGAGGACAGCTAGCACAGATACGCAGTATTTT
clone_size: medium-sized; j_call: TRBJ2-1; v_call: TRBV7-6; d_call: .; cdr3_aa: CASSLGAYNEQFF; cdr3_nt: TGTGCCAGCAGCTTGGGAGCCTACAATGAGCAGTTCTTC
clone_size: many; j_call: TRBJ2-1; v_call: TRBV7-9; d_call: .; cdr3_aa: CASSSPLSHEQFF; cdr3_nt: TGTGCCAGCAGCTCCCCCCTAAGCCATGAGCAGTTCTTC
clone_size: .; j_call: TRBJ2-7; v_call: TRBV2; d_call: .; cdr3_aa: CASGTRTYEQYF; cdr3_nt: TGTGCCAGCGGGACCCGCACCTACGAGCAGTACTTC
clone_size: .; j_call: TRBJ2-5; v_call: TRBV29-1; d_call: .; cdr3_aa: CSVEGTFGDGETQYF; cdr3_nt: TGCAGCGTTGAGGGGACATTCGGCGACGGGGAGACCCAGTACTTC
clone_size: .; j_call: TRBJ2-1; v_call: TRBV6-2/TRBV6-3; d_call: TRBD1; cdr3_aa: CASTPLPGQGASNEQFF; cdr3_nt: TGTGCCAGCACCCCTCTACCGGGACAGGGGGCGTCGAATGAGCAGTTCTTC
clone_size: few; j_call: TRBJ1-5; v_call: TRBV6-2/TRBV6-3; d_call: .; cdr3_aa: CASSYGGPQHF; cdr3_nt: TGTGCCAGCAGTTACGGGGGGCCCCAGCATTTT
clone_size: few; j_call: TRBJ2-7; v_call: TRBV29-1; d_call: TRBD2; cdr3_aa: CSVGAGPSYEQYF; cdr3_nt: TGCAGCGTTGGAGCGGGACCCTCCTACGAGCAGTACTTC
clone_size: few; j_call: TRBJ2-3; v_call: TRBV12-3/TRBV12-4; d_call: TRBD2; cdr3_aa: CASSTAGVVPHTDTQYF; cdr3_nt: TGTGCCAGCAGTACAGCGGGAGTAGTCCCCCACACAGATACGCAGTATTTT
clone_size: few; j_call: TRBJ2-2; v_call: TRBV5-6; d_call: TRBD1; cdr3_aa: CASSLIGQGNTGELFF; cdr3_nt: TGTGCCAGCAGCTTAATAGGACAGGGGAACACCGGGGAGCTGTTTTTT
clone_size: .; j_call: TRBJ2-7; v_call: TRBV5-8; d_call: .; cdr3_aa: CASSDSGVSYEQYF; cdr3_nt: TGTGCCAGCAGCGACAGTGGGGTGTCCTACGAGCAGTACTTC
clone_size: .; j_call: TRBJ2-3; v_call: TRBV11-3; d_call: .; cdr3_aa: CASSMLPGGTDTQYF; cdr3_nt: TGTGCCAGCAGCATGCTACCGGGGGGCACAGATACGCAGTATTTT
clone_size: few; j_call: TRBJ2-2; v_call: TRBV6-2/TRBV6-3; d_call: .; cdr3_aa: CASSHPLGGWDGELFF; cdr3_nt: TGTGCCAGCAGTCACCCCCTCGGCGGGTGGGACGGGGAGCTGTTTTTT
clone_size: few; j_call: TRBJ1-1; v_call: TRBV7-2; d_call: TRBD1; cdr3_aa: CASSSGTGGINTEAFF; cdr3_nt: TGTGCCAGCAGCTCCGGGACAGGGGGTATCAACACTGAAGCTTTCTTT
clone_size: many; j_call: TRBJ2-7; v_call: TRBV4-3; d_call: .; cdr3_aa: CASSQERGRAEQYF; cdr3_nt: TGCGCCAGCAGCCAAGAAAGGGGCAGGGCCGAGCAGTACTTC
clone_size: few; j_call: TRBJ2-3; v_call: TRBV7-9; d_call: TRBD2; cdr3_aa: CASSLVRQRGITDTQYF; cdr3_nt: TGTGCCAGCAGCTTAGTACGCCAGCGGGGGATCACAGATACGCAGTATTTT
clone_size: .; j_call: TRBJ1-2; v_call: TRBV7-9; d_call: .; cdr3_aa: CASRFLGSSYGYTF; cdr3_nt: TGTGCCAGCAGATTCCTGGGGTCAAGCTATGGCTACACCTTC
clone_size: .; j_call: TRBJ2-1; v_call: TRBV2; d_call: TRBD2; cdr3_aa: CASSAPGTSGRNEQFF; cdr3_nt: TGTGCCAGCAGTGCCCCTGGGACTAGCGGGAGGAATGAGCAGTTCTTC
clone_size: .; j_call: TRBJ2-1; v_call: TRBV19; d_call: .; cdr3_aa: CASSIGSGWNNEQFF; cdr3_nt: TGTGCCAGTAGTATTGGGAGCGGGTGGAACAATGAGCAGTTCTTC
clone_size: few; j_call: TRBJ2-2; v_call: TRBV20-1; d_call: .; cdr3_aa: CSARNWNTGELFF; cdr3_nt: TGCAGTGCTAGGAACTGGAACACCGGGGAGCTGTTTTTT
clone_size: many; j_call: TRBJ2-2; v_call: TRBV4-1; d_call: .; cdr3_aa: CASSQEAGTGELFF; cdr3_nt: TGCGCCAGCAGCCAAGAAGCTGGGACCGGGGAGCTGTTTTTT
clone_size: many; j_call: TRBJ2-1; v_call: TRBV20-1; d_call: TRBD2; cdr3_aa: CSARDPGGPFDEQFF; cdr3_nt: TGCAGTGCTAGAGACCCGGGAGGGCCTTTTGATGAGCAGTTCTTC
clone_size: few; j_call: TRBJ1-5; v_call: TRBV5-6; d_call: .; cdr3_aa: CASSLRDTYQPQHF; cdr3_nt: TGTGCCAGCAGCTTGAGGGACACTTATCAGCCCCAGCATTTT
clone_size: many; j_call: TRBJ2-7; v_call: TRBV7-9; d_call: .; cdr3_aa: CASSSGISYEQYF; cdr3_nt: TGTGCCAGCAGCTCAGGGATCTCCTACGAGCAGTACTTC
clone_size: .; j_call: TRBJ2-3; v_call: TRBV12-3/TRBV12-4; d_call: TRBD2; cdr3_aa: CASRSLAGTDTQYF; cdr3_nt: TGTGCCAGCAGGTCACTAGCGGGCACAGATACGCAGTATTTT
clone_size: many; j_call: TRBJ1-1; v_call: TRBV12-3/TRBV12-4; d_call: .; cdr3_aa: CASSFGTHSEAFF; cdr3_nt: TGTGCCAGCAGTTTTGGGACACATAGTGAAGCTTTCTTT
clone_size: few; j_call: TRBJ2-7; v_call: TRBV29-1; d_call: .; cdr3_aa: CSVVDPSSYEQYF; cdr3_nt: TGCAGCGTTGTGGACCCAAGCTCCTACGAGCAGTACTTC
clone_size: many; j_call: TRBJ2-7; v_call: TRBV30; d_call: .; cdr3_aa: CAWEDGTSYEQYF; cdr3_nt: TGTGCCTGGGAAGACGGAACCTCCTACGAGCAGTACTTC
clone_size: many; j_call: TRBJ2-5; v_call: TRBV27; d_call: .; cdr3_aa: CASSFGAPGETQYF; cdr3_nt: TGTGCCAGCAGTTTCGGTGCCCCCGGTGAGACCCAGTACTTC
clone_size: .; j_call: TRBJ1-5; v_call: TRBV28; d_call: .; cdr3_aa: CASSLGQRNQPQHF; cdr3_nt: TGTGCCAGCAGTCTCGGACAGCGCAATCAGCCCCAGCATTTT
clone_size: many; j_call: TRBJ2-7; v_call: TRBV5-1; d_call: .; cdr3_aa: CASSPLGVPSSYEQYF; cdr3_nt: TGCGCCAGCAGCCCCTTAGGAGTCCCGAGCTCCTACGAGCAGTACTTC
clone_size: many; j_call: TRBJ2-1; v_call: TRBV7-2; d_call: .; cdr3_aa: CASSRTLGSYNEQFF; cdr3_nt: TGTGCCAGCAGCAGGACCCTGGGTTCCTACAATGAGCAGTTCTTC
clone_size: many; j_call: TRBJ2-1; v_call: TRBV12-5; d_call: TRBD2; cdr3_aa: CASGSTSGRWELSYNEQFF; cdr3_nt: TGTGCTAGTGGATCGACTAGCGGGAGATGGGAGCTTTCCTACAATGAGCAGTTCTTC
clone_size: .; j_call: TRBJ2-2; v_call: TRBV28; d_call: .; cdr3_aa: CASSFRVTGELFF; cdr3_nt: TGTGCCAGCAGTTTCAGGGTCACCGGGGAGCTGTTTTTT
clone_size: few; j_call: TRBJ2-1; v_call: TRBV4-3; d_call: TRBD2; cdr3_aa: CASSQGSGGRSNEQFF; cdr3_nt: TGCGCCAGCAGCCAAGGGTCGGGCGGGAGGAGTAATGAGCAGTTCTTC
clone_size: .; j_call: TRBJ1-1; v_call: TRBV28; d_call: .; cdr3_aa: CATGLDGYYTEAFF; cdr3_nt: TGTGCCACGGGGCTGGACGGGTACTACACTGAAGCTTTCTTT
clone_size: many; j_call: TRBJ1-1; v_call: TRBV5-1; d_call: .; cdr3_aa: CASSLEGNTEAFF; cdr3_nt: TGTGCCAGCAGCTTGGAGGGGAACACTGAAGCTTTCTTT
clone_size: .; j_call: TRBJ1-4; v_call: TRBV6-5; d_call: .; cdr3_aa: CASSLQWTNEKLFF; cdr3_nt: TGTGCCAGCAGTTTACAGTGGACTAATGAAAAACTGTTTTTT
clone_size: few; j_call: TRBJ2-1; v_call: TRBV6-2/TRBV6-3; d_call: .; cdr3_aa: CASSYGVDEQFF; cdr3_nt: TGTGCCAGCAGTTACGGGGTAGATGAGCAGTTCTTC
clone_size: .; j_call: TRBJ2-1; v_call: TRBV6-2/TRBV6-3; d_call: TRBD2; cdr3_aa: CASSDAGELEQFF; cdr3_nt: TGTGCCAGCAGCGATGCGGGAGAACTTGAGCAGTTCTTC
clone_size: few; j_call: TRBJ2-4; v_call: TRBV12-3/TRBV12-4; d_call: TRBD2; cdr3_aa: CASSLRAGGMNIQYF; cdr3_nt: TGTGCCAGCAGTTTAAGGGCGGGAGGGATGAACATTCAGTACTTC
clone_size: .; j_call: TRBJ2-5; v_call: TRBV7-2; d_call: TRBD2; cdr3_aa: CASSSPASGIETQYF; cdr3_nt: TGTGCCAGCAGCTCGCCGGCTAGCGGGATCGAGACCCAGTACTTC
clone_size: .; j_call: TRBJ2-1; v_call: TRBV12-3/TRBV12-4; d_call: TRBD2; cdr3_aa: CASSLAGTSGRTSYNEQFF; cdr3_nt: TGTGCCAGCAGTTTAGCCGGGACTAGCGGGAGAACCTCCTACAATGAGCAGTTCTTC